These 5 T cell receptor beta chains originate from one sample sequenced in a study of metastatic and nonmetastatic thyroid tumors. MiXCR re-clonotyped the PCR reads for TCRdb. Of about 15,000 clones listed, 22% are singletons. Patients underwent thyroid surgery, and none had received any treatment before it. Specimen: adjacent normal tissue. The origin of the receptors is a female donor with papillary thyroid cancer or a benign thyroid nodule (not recorded which). Some clones in this sample may be carry-over from other donors' samples.

A few counts support this clone. This chain uses TRBV18 with TRBJ2-7, with D possibly matching TRBD1 (5 bases). The CDR3 consists of 14 residues. The germline CDR1 and CDR2 sequences are KGHSH and LQKENI. The germline V and J ends were trimmed by 6 bases and 2 bases, with 14 bases remaining between them. The CDR3 loop reads CASSPQGHTYEQYF. CDR3 nucleotide sequence: TGTGCCAGCTCCCCCCAAGGACATACCTACGAGCAGTACTTC.

This clone came up many times. The chain joins TRBV6-1 to TRBJ1-1, with unresolved D. The germline V and J ends were trimmed by 5 bases and 0 bases, with 10 bases remaining between them. The CDR3 contains 14 residues. Germline-derived CDR1 and CDR2 are MNHNS and SASEGT. The CDR3 region is CASSSPGLNTEAFF. In nucleotides, the CDR3 is TGTGCCAGCAGTTCGCCAGGCTTGAACACTGAAGCTTTCTTT.

This clone was picked up a small number of times. The genes are TRBV6-1 and TRBJ1-1; D gene uncertain. CDR3 length: 13 amino acids. The germline V and J ends were trimmed by 8 bases and 1 base, with 11 bases remaining between them. The germline V gene has CDR1 MNHNS and CDR2 SASEGT. The CDR3 bases are TGTGCCAGCGAGCGACTGAAGAACACTGAAGCTTTCTTT. Translating it yields CASERLKNTEAFF.

This chain uses TRBV5-1 with TRBJ2-5; D unclear. Trimming took off 0 bases at V and 2 bases at J, with 8 bases between the two ends. Germline CDR1 SGHRS, CDR2 YFSETQ. This CDR3 comprises 14 residues. CDR3 protein: CASSLAATQETQYF. The CDR3 DNA follows: TGCGCCAGCAGCTTGGCAGCTACACAAGAGACCCAGTACTTC.

The rearrangement links TRBV3-1 to TRBJ1-6; D gene uncertain. This CDR3 has 14 residues. Per germline, CDR1 LGHDT and CDR2 YNNKEL (reference sequence). The V end was cut by 3 bases, the J end by 10 bases, with 13 bases between. The CDR3 reads CASSHRGRGSPLHF. In DNA form, the CDR3 reads TGTGCCAGCAGCCACCGAGGGCGCGGGTCACCCCTCCACTTT.